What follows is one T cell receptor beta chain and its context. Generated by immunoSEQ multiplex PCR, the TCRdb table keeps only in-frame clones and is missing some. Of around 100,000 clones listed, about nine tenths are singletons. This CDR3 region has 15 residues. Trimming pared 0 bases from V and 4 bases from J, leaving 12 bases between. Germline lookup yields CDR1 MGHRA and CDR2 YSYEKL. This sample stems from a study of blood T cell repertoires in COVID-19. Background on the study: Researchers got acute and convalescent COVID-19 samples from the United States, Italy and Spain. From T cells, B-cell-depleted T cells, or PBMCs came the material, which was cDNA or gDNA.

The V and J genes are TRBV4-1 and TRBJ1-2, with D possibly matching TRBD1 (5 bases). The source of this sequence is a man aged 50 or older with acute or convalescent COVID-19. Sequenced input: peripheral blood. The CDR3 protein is CASSQDFAGTYGYTF. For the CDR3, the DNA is TGCGCCAGCAGCCAAGACTTCGCGGGGACCTATGGCTACACCTTC.